The entry that follows covers one T cell receptor (beta chain) sequence. As yet, its antigen is unknown. The sample comes from a study of vaccination and CD4 T cells after COVID-19. Overall study context: The convalescent population consisted of six males and four females, two of whom were of Hispanic ethnicity. Notes on the study in general: Rising from around 20 to 38, the median of SARS-CoV-2-reactive clonotypes did not change significantly.

The Oncomine TCR Beta short-read assay sequenced DNA from cultured CD4+ T cells. TCRdb independently ran MiXCR on the PCR reads; one entry per CDR3 protein. The sample has about 15,000 distinct CDR3 sequences, roughly 31% seen once; the top ten hold about a sixth. Treatment of the sample: approximately nine-day PBMC culture with coronavirus spike peptide pools or control peptides (ViraFEST assay). Spanning March to December 2020, the positive PCR dates came before US Alpha, Beta and Delta variants. V lost 5 bases and J lost 6; bases outside the gene matches: 4. Germline lookup yields CDR1 SGHNT and CDR2 YENEEA. The CDR3 has 13 residues.

This sequence originates from a human donor with COVID-19. Sequencing input: cultured CD4+ T cells from blood. V gene TRBV11-3 combines with J gene TRBJ2-5, with TRBD1 matching over 9 bases. The CDR3: CASSRGTGQTQYF. The CDR3 DNA follows: TGTGCCAGCAGCCGAGGGACAGGGCAGACCCAGTACTTC.